These 10 T cell receptor beta chains were all obtained from the same sample, sequenced in a study of T cell responses to AZD1222 COVID-19 vaccine. Repertoires were generated with immunoSEQ multiplex PCR, while TCRdb's copy carries only in-frame clones and drops some. The sample has over 120,000 clones, approximately 85% seen once; the top ten hold approximately 8%. This specimen consisted of peripheral blood, obtained on day 0 of AZD1222 vaccination. The receptors stem from an adult in good health.

This clone was seen once. V is TRBV5-1 and J is TRBJ1-1; D gene uncertain. CDR3 length: 15 amino acids. V was clipped by 0 bases and J by 2 bases, with 11 bases between them. Germline assignment: CDR1 SGHRS and CDR2 YFSETQ. CDR3 DNA: TGCGCCAGCAGCTTGGGGCTGGGAGGTAACACTGAAGCTTTCTTT. As protein: CASSLGLGGNTEAFF.

In nucleotides, the CDR3 is TGTGCCAGCAGTTACAACCCCGGGACTAGCGGGGGCTCATCCTACGAGCAGTACTTC. Its translation: CASSYNPGTSGGSSYEQYF. The chain combines TRBV6-2 or TRBV6-3 with TRBJ2-7, with TRBD2 matching over 14 bases. The CDR3 is made up of 19 amino acids. Unmatched junction bases numbered 10, after V lost 2 bases and J lost 1 base. Germline assignment: CDR1 MNHEY and CDR2 SVGEGT.

The gene calls are TRBV15 and TRBJ1-2, with unresolved D. CDR1 and CDR2 (germline): LNHNV, YYDKDF (reference sequence). The CDR3 contains 16 residues. V lost 0 bases and J lost 2, with 13 bases in between. The DNA of the CDR3 is TGTGCCACCAGCAGAGATCTGCAGTGGCAGAACTATGGCTACACCTTC. It encodes CATSRDLQWQNYGYTF.

CDR3 amino acids: CATHRDHNEQFF. For the CDR3, the DNA is TGTGCCACACACAGGGACCACAATGAGCAGTTCTTC. The V and J genes are TRBV12-3 or TRBV12-4 and TRBJ2-1; weak D call: TRBD1 (6 bases). V was cut by 10 bases and J by 5 bases, with 12 bases left in between. The CDR3 extends over 12 amino acids.

The chain is built from TRBV15 and TRBJ2-5, with 8 positions matching TRBD2. The V gene end was trimmed by 6 bases and the J gene end by 3 bases; junction bases not matched to a gene: 6. Germline-derived CDR1 and CDR2 are LNHNV and YYDKDF (reference sequence). CDR3 size: 14 residues. CDR3 coding DNA: TGTGCCACCAGTCCCGGCGGGGGGAAAGAGACCCAGTACTTC. This sequence encodes CATSPGGGKETQYF.

The chain couples TRBV2 to TRBJ2-5; D is possibly TRBD2 (5 bases). This CDR3 is built from 11 residues. The germline V and J ends were trimmed by 4 bases and 5 bases, with 5 bases remaining between them. Looked up from germline, CDR1 is SNHLY and CDR2 is FYNNEI. The CDR3 region is CASSGGETQYF. The CDR3 nucleotides read TGTGCCAGCAGTGGCGGGGAGACCCAGTACTTC.

This rearrangement joins TRBV5-1 to TRBJ2-1; 9 nucleotides agree with TRBD2. The V segment lost 4 bases and the J segment 7 bases; nucleotides outside the gene matches: 12. Looked up from germline, CDR1 is SGHRS and CDR2 is YFSETQ. This CDR3 has 16 residues. The CDR3 region is CASSRNSGGWENEQFF. The CDR3 DNA is TGCGCCAGCAGCAGGAATAGCGGGGGTTGGGAAAATGAGCAGTTCTTC.

This chain links TRBV19 with TRBJ1-1, with TRBD1 as a possible D gene (6 bases). Trimming took 10 bases from V and 5 from J, leaving 17 bases between them. The germline V gene encodes CDR1 LNHDA and CDR2 SQIVND (reference sequence). This CDR3 is 13 amino acids long. CDR3 loop: CATYTGLRTEAFF. CDR3 in DNA: TGTGCCACGTATACAGGGCTCAGAACTGAAGCTTTCTTT.

V is TRBV28 and J is TRBJ1-5; no clear D gene. This CDR3 contains 16 residues. The V end was cut by 3 bases, the J end by 0 bases, with 12 bases between. CDR1 is MDHEN, CDR2 SYDVKM, per germline. For the CDR3, the DNA is TGTGCCAGCAGTTTTATATTCGGTTATAGCAATCAGCCCCAGCATTTT. Protein product: CASSFIFGYSNQPQHF.

The CDR3 DNA reads TGTGCCAGCAGCACCCTGGGACAGCTCTCTGGAAACACCATATATTTT. Translation: CASSTLGQLSGNTIYF. The genes are TRBV7-8 and TRBJ1-3, with 7 nucleotides matching TRBD1. Germline V lookup: CDR1 SGHVS, CDR2 FQNEAQ. The CDR3 consists of 16 residues. Unmatched junction bases numbered 7, after V lost 5 bases and J lost 0 bases.